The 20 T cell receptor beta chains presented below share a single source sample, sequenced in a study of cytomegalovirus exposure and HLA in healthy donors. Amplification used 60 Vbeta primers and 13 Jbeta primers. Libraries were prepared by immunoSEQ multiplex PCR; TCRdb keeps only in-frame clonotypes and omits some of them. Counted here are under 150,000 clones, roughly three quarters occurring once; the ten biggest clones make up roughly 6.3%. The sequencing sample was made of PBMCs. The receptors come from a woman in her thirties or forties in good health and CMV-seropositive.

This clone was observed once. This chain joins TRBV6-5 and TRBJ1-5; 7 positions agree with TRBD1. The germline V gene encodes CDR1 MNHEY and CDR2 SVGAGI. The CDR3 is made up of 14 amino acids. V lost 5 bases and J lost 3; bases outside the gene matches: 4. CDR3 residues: CASSMTGNNQPQHF. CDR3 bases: TGTGCCAGCAGTATGACAGGGAACAATCAGCCCCAGCATTTT.

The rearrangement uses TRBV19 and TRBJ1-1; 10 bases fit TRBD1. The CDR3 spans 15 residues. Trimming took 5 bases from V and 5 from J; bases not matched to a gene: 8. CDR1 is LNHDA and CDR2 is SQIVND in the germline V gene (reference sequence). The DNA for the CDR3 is TGTGCCAGTAGTGGGACAGGGGACGATCGGACTGAAGCTTTCTTT. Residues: CASSGTGDDRTEAFF.

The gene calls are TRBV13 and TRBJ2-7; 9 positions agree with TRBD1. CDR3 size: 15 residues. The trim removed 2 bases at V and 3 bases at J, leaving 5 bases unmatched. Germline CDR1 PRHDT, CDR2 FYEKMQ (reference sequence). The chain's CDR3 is CASSLTRTGDYEQYF. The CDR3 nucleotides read TGTGCCAGCAGCTTAACTCGGACAGGGGACTACGAGCAGTACTTC.

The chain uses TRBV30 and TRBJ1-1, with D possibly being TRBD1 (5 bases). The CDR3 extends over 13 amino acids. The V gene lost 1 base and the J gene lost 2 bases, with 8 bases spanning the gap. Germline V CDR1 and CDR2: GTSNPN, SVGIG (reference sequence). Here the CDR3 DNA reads TGTGCCTGGAGTGAAAGGGGAAACACTGAAGCTTTCTTT. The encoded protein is CAWSERGNTEAFF. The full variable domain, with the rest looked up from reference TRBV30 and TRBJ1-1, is SQTIHQWPATLVQPVGSPLSLECTVEGTSNPNLYWYRQAAGRGLQLLFYSVGIGQISSEVPQNLSASRPQDRQFILSSKKLLLSDSGFYLCAWSERGNTEAFFGQGTRLTVV.

The CDR3 loop reads CASSPPFGGTTGELFF. The CDR3 region has the DNA TGTGCCAGCTCACCACCGTTCGGAGGTACGACCGGGGAGCTGTTTTTT. The J gene is TRBJ2-2, the V gene TRBV18; a possible D gene is TRBD2 (5 bases). The CDR3 has 16 residues. V lost 0 bases, J lost 5 bases, and 13 bases lay in between. CDR1 is KGHSH and CDR2 is LQKENI in the germline V gene.

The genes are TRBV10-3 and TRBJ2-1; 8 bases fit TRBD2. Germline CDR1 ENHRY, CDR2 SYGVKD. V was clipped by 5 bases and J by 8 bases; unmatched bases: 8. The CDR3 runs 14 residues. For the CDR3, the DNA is TGTGCCATCAGTAGCAGCGGGGGCGGGGATGAGCAGTTCTTC. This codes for CAISSSGGGDEQFF.

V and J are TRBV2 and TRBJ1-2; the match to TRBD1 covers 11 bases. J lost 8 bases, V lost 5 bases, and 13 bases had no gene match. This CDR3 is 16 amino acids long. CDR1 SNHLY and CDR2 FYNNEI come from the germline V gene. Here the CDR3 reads CASSFGQGAGVGGYTF. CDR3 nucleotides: TGTGCCAGCAGTTTCGGACAGGGGGCAGGTGTCGGGGGCTACACCTTC.

The CDR3 protein is CASSSTGRETQYF. The DNA of the CDR3 is TGTGCCAGCAGCTCAACAGGGCGGGAGACCCAGTACTTC. The chain carries TRBV7-7 and TRBJ2-5; possible D gene TRBD1, 6 bases. Germline-derived CDR1 and CDR2 are SSHAT and FNYEAQ (reference sequence). The CDR3 spans 13 residues. Trimming removed 4 bases at V and 5 bases at J, with 11 bases between.

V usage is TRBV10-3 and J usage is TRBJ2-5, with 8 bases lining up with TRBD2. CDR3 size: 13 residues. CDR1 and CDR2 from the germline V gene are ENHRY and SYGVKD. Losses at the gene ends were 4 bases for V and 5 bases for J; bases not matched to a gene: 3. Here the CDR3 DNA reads TGTGCCATCAGTGCGGGGGGGGCTGAGACCCAGTACTTC. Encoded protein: CAISAGGAETQYF.

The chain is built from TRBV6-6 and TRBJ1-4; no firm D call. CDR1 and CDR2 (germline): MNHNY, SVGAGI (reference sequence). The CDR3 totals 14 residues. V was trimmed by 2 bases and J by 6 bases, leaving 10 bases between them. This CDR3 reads CASSYASGDEKLFF. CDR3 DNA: TGTGCCAGCAGTTACGCGTCAGGCGATGAAAAACTGTTTTTT.

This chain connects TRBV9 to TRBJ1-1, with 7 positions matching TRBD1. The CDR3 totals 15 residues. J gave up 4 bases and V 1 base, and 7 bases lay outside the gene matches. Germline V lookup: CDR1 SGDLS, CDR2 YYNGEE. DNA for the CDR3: TGTGCCAGCAGCGTACAGGGGGGACTGGGCACTGAAGCTTTCTTT. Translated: CASSVQGGLGTEAFF.

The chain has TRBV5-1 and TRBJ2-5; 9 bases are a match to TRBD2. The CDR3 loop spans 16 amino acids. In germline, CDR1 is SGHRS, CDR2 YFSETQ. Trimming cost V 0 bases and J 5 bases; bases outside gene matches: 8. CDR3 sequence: CASSLGLAARGETQYF. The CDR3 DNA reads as TGCGCCAGCAGCTTGGGACTAGCGGCCCGCGGTGAGACCCAGTACTTC.

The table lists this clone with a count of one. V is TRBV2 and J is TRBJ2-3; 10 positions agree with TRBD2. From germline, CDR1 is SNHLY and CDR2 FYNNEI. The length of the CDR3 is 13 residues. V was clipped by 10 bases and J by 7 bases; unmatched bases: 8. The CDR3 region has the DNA TGTGCCATACTCTTAGCGGGGGGATATACGCAGTATTTT. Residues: CAILLAGGYTQYF. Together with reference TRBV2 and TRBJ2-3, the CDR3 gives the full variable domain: EPEVTQTPSHQVTQMGQEVILRCVPISNHLYFYWYRQILGQKVEFLVSFYNNEISEKSEIFDDQFSVERPDGSNFTLKIRSTKLEDSAMYFCAILLAGGYTQYFGPGTRLTVL.

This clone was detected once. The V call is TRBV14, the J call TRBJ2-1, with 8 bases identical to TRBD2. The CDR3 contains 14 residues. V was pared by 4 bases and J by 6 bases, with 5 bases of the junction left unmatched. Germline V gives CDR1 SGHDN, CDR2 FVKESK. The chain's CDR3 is CASSLLTSANEQFF. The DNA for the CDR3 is TGTGCCAGCAGCCTACTGACTAGCGCCAATGAGCAGTTCTTC.

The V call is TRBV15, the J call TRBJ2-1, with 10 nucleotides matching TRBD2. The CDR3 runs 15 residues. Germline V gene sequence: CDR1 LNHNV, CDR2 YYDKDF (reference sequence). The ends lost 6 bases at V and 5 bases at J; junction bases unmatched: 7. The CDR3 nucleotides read TGTGCCACCAGGGCTAGCGGGGGAAACCACAATGAGCAGTTCTTC. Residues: CATRASGGNHNEQFF.

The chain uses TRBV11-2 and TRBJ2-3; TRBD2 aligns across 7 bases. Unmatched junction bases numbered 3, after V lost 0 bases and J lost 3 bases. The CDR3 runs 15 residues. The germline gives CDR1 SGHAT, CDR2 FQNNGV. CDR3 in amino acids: CASSLDIGRTDTQYF. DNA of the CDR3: TGTGCCAGCAGCTTAGATATCGGGAGGACAGATACGCAGTATTTT.

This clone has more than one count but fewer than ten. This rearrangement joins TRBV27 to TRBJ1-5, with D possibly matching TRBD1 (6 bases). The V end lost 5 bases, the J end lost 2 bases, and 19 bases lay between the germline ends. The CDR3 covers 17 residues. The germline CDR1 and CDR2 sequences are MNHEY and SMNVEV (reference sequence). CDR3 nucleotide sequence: TGTGCCAGCAGTATAAGACCTTCTGGGGGCGGCAATCAGCCCCAGCATTTT. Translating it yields CASSIRPSGGGNQPQHF.

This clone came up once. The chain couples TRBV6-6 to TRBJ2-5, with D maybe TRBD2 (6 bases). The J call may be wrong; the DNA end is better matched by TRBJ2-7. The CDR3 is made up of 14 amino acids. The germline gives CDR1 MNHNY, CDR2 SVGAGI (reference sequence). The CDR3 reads CASRARDWAFEQYF. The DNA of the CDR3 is TGTGCCAGCAGAGCGAGGGACTGGGCTTTCGAGCAGTACTTC.

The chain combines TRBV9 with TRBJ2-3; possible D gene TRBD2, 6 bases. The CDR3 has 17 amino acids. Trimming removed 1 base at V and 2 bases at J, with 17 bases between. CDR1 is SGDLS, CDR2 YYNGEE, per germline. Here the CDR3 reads CASSVNDVGGFTDTQYF. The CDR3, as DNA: TGTGCCAGCAGCGTAAACGATGTGGGGGGATTCACAGATACGCAGTATTTT.

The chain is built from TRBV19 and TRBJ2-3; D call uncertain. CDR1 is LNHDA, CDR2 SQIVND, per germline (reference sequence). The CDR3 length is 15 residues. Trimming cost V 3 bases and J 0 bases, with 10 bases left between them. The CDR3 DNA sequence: TGTGCCAGTAGTATCGAGAGACTTAGCACAGATACGCAGTATTTT. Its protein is CASSIERLSTDTQYF.